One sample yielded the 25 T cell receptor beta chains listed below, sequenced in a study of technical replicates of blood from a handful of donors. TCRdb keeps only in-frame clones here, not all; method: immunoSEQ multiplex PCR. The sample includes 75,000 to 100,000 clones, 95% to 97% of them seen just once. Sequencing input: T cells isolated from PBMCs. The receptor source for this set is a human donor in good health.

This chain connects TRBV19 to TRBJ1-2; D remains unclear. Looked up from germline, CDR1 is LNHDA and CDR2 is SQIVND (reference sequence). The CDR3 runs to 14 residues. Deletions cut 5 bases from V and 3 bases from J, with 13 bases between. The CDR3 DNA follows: TGTGCCAGTAGTCCTGAGACGGGTTACTATGGCTACACCTTC. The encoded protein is CASSPETGYYGYTF.

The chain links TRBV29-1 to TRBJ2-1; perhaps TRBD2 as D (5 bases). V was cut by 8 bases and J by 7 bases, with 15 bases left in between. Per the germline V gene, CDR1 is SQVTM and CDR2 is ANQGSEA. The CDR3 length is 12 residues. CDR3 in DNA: TGCAGCTTTGGTGAGAGCGGTAATGAGCAGTTCTTC. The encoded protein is CSFGESGNEQFF.

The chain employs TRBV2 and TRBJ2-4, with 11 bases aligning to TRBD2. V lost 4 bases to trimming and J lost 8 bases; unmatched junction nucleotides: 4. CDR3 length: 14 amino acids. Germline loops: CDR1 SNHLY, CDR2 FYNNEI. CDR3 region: CASSGLAGMDIQYF. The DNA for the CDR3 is TGTGCCAGCAGTGGACTAGCGGGAATGGACATTCAGTACTTC.

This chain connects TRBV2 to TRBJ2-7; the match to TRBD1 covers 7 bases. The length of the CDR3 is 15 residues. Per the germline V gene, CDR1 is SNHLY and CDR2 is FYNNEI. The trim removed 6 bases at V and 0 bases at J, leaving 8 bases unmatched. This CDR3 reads CASRATGDISYEQYF. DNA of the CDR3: TGTGCCAGCAGAGCTACAGGGGACATCTCCTACGAGCAGTACTTC.

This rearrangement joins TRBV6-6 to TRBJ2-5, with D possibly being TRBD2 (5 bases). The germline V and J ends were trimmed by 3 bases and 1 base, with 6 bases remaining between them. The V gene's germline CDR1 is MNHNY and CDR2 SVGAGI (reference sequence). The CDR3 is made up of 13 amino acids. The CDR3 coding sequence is TGTGCCAGCAGTTATAGCGTCCAAGAGACCCAGTACTTC. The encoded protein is CASSYSVQETQYF.

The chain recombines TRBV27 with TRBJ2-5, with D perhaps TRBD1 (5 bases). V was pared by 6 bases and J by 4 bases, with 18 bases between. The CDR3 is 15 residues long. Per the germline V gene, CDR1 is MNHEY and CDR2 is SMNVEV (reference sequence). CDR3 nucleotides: TGTGCCAGCAGACATCCCCAGGATCAGGGAGAGACCCAGTACTTC. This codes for CASRHPQDQGETQYF.

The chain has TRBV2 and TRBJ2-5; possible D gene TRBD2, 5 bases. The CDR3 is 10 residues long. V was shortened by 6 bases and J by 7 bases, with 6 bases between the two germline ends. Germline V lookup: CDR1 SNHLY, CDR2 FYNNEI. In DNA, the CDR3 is TGTGCCAGCAGAGAGGGGACCCAGTACTTC. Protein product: CASREGTQYF.

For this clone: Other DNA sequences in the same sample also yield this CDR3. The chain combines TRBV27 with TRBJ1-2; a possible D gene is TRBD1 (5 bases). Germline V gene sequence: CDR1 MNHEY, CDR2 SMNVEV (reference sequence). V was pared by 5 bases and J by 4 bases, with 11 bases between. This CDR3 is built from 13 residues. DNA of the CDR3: TGTGCCAGCAGTGGACAACCCCTCTATGGCTACACCTTC. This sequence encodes CASSGQPLYGYTF.

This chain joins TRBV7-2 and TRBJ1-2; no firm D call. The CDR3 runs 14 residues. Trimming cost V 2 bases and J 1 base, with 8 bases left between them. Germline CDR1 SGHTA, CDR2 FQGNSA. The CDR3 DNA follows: TGTGCCAGCAGCTTATCGGAGATTAACTATGGCTACACCTTC. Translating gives CASSLSEINYGYTF.

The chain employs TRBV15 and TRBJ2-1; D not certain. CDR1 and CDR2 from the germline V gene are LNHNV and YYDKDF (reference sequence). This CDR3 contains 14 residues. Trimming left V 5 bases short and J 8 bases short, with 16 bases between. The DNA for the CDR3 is TGTGCCACCAGCTCCCAAGCCTCGTACGATGAGCAGTTCTTC. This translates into CATSSQASYDEQFF.

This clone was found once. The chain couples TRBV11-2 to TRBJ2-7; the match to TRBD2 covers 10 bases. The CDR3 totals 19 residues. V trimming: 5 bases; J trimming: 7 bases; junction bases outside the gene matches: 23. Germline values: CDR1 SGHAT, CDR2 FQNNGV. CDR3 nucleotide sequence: TGTGCCAGCAGCCTAACACAGGGCGGCCCTAGCGGGAGTTGGGGTGAGCAGTACTTC. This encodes CASSLTQGGPSGSWGEQYF.

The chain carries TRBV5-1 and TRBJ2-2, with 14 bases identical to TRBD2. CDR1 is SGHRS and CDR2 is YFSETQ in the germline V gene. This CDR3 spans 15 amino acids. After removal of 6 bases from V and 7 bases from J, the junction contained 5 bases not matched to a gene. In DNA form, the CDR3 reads TGCGCCAGCATACCGGGACTAGCGGGAGTCGGGGAGCTGTTTTTT. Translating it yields CASIPGLAGVGELFF.

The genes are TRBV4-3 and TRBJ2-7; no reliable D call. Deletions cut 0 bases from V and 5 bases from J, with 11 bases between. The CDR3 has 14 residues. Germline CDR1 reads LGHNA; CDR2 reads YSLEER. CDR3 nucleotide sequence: TGCGCCAGCAGCCAAGAGGGCCGACCAGACGAGCAGTACTTC. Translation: CASSQEGRPDEQYF.

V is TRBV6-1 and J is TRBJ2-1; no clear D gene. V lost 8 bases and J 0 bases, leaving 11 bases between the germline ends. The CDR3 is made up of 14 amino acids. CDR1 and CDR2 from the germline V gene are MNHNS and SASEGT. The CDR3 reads CASRFTGSYNEQFF. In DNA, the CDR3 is TGTGCCAGCCGATTTACCGGCTCCTACAATGAGCAGTTCTTC.

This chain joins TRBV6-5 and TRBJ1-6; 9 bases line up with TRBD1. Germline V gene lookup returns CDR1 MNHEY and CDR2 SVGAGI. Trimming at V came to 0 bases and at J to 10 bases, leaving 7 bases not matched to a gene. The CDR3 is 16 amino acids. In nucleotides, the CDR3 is TGTGCCAGCAGTTACTCGAACGGACAGGGGACATCACCCCTCCACTTT. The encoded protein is CASSYSNGQGTSPLHF.

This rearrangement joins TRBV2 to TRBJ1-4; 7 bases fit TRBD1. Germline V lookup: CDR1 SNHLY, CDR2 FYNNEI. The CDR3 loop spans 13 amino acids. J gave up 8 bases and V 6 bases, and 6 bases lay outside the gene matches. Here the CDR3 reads CASRGTVEEKLFF. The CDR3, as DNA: TGTGCCAGCAGGGGGACAGTAGAAGAAAAACTGTTTTTT.

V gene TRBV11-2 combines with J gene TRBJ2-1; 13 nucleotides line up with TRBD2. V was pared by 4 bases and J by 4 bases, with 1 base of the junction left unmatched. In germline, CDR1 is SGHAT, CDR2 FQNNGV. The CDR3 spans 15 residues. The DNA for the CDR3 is TGTGCCAGCAGCTCGGGACTAGCGGGGTACAATGAGCAGTTCTTC. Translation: CASSSGLAGYNEQFF.

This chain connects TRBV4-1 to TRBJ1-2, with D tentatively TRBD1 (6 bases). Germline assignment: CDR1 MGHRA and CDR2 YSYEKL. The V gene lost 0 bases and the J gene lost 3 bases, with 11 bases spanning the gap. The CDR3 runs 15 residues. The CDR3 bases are TGCGCCAGCAGCCAAGAAGGACAGAGATACTATGGCTACACCTTC. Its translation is CASSQEGQRYYGYTF.

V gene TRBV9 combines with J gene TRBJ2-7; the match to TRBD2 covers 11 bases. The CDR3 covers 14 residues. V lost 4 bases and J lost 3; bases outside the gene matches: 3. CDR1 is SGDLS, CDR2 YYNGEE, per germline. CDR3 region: CASSPGTSGYEQYF. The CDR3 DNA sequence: TGTGCCAGCAGCCCCGGGACTAGCGGCTACGAGCAGTACTTC.

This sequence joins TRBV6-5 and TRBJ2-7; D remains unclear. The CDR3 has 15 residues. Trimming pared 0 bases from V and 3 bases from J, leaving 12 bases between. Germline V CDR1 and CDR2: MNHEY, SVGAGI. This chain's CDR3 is CASSYSSDTDYEQYF. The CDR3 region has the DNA TGTGCCAGCAGTTACTCCTCCGACACCGACTACGAGCAGTACTTC.

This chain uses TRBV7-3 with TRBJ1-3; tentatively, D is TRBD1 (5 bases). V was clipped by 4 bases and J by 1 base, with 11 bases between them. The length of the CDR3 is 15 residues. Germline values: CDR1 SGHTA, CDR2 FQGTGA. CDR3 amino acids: CASSSQPGSGNTIYF. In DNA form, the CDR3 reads TGTGCCAGCAGCTCCCAACCAGGGTCTGGAAACACCATATATTTT.

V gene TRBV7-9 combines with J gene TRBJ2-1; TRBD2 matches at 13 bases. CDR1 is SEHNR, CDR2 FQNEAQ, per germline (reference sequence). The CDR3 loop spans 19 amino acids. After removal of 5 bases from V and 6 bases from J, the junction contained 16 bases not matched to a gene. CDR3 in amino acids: CASSPGTSGIYLGVNEQFF. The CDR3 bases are TGTGCCAGCAGCCCCGGGACTAGCGGGATATATCTGGGGGTCAATGAGCAGTTCTTC.

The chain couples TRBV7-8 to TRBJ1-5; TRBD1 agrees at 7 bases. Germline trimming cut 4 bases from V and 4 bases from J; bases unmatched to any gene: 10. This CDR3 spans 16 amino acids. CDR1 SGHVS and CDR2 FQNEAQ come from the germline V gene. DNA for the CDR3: TGTGCCAGCAGCTCCCGGGACAGCCAGGGAAATCAGCCCCAGCATTTT. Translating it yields CASSSRDSQGNQPQHF. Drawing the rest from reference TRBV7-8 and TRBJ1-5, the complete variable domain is GAGVSQSPRYKVAKRGQDVALRCDPISGHVSLFWYQQALGQGPEFLTYFQNEAQLDKSGLPSDRFFAERPEGSVSTLKIQRTQQEDSAVYLCASSSRDSQGNQPQHFGDGTRLSIL.

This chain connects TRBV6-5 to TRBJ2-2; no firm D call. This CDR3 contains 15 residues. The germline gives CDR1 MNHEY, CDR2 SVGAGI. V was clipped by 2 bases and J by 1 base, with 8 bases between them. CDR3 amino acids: CASSYAVENTGELFF. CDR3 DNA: TGTGCCAGCAGTTACGCGGTCGAGAACACCGGGGAGCTGTTTTTT.

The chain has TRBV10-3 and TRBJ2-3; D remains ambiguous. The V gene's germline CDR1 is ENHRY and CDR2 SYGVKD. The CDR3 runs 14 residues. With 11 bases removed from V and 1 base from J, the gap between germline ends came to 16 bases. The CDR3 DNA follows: TGTGCCTCCCGGGTCAGTAGAGGCACAGATACGCAGTATTTT. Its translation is CASRVSRGTDTQYF.